This is a list of T cell receptor beta chains from one sample in a study of blood T cell repertoires in COVID-19. Data came from immunoSEQ multiplex PCR; TCRdb stores just in-frame clones and leaves some out. Of roughly 200,000 clones in the sample, 80% to 90% are singletons; the top ten hold 10% to 15%. The specimen was peripheral blood. The receptors here all came from an elderly woman with COVID-19, enrolled during active disease. Both conserved end residues are part of each CDR3. A D gene is named only where the DNA matches it firmly. Some rows mark clone size as missing; the rest say once, few, many or name a class of expanded clone.

size: .
V: TRBV28
J: TRBJ1-1
D: .
CDR3: CASSTLWALNTEAFF
DNA: TGTGCCAGCAGTACCCTATGGGCCCTGAACACTGAAGCTTTCTTT

size: .
V: TRBV3-1/TRBV3-2
J: TRBJ2-7
D: TRBD2
CDR3: CASSQGTSGTYEQYF
DNA: TGTGCCAGCAGCCAAGGGACTAGCGGGACCTACGAGCAGTACTTC

size: .
V: TRBV27
J: TRBJ2-2
D: .
CDR3: CASRWDRRVGELFF
DNA: TGTGCCAGCAGGTGGGATCGGCGGGTCGGGGAGCTGTTTTTT

size: .
V: TRBV9
J: TRBJ2-1
D: .
CDR3: CASSPRTGVGLSYNEQFF
DNA: TGTGCCAGCAGCCCCCGGACTGGGGTGGGATTATCCTACAATGAGCAGTTCTTC

size: .
V: TRBV5-1
J: TRBJ2-7
D: .
CDR3: CASSPRYYEQYF
DNA: TGCGCCAGCAGCCCGCGGTACTACGAGCAGTACTTC

size: .
V: TRBV12-5
J: TRBJ1-2
D: .
CDR3: CASGLVQGLISGYTF
DNA: TGTGCTAGTGGTTTGGTCCAGGGGTTAATCTCTGGCTACACCTTC

size: few
V: TRBV15
J: TRBJ2-3
D: TRBD2
CDR3: CATSSPLTSGGAPDTQYF
DNA: TGTGCCACCAGCAGCCCCTTGACTAGCGGGGGGGCACCAGATACGCAGTATTTT

size: .
V: TRBV3-1/TRBV3-2
J: TRBJ2-7
D: .
CDR3: CASSQGIGGGSYEQYF
DNA: TGTGCCAGCAGCCAAGGGATAGGGGGGGGCTCCTACGAGCAGTACTTC

size: once
V: TRBV25-1
J: TRBJ1-2
D: TRBD1
CDR3: CASSAGQGLANYGYTF
DNA: TGTGCCAGCAGTGCCGGACAGGGCCTGGCTAACTATGGCTACACCTTC

size: .
V: TRBV21-1
J: TRBJ1-1
D: .
CDR3: CASSPLTGCTEAFF
DNA: TGTGCCAGCAGCCCTTTGACAGGGTGCACTGAAGCTTTCTTT

size: few
V: TRBV5-1
J: TRBJ2-1
D: TRBD2
CDR3: CASSMEGAGVVEQFF
DNA: TGCGCCAGCAGCATGGAGGGAGCGGGAGTGGTCGAGCAGTTCTTC

size: .
V: TRBV7-8
J: TRBJ1-2
D: .
CDR3: CASSIDINYGYTF
DNA: TGTGCCAGCAGCATCGACATTAACTATGGCTACACCTTC

size: .
V: TRBV4-1
J: TRBJ2-1
D: TRBD2
CDR3: CASSHPTFAGGPRYNEQFF
DNA: TGCGCCAGCAGCCACCCAACTTTTGCGGGAGGGCCAAGGTACAATGAGCAGTTCTTC

size: .
V: TRBV14
J: TRBJ2-5
D: .
CDR3: CASSARGTQETQYF
DNA: TGTGCCAGCAGCGCAAGGGGGACCCAAGAGACCCAGTACTTC

size: .
V: TRBV19
J: TRBJ1-5
D: TRBD1
CDR3: CASIAQGGSNQPQHF
DNA: TGTGCCAGTATTGCTCAGGGGGGAAGCAATCAGCCCCAGCATTTT

size: .
V: TRBV12-5
J: TRBJ2-2
D: .
CDR3: CASGSGWSPGELFF
DNA: TGTGCTAGTGGTTCAGGGTGGAGTCCCGGGGAGCTGTTTTTT

size: .
V: TRBV6-6
J: TRBJ1-1
D: TRBD1
CDR3: CASSYSGRGRVEAFF
DNA: TGTGCCAGCAGTTACTCCGGCAGGGGGCGCGTAGAGGCTTTCTTT

size: .
V: TRBV2
J: TRBJ1-1
D: .
CDR3: CASSDREDTEAFF
DNA: TGTGCCAGCAGTGACAGGGAAGACACTGAAGCTTTCTTT

size: .
V: TRBV28
J: TRBJ2-5
D: TRBD1
CDR3: CASSTTDRGGQETQYF
DNA: TGTGCCAGCAGTACCACCGACAGGGGAGGACAAGAGACCCAGTACTTC

size: .
V: TRBV18
J: TRBJ1-2
D: .
CDR3: CASSPGSSWGNYGYTF
DNA: TGTGCCAGCTCACCAGGTTCTAGCTGGGGTAACTATGGCTACACCTTC

size: .
V: TRBV2
J: TRBJ1-4
D: .
CDR3: CASSEGRVQEKLFF
DNA: TGTGCCAGCAGTGAAGGCAGGGTTCAAGAAAAACTGTTTTTT

size: .
V: TRBV18
J: TRBJ1-3
D: .
CDR3: CASSPGGENTIYF
DNA: TGTGCCAGCTCACCGGGGGGTGAGAACACCATATATTTT

size: .
V: TRBV4-1
J: TRBJ2-5
D: TRBD2
CDR3: CASSLGGLGGETQYF
DNA: TGCGCCAGCAGCCTCGGCGGGCTGGGGGGGGAGACCCAGTACTTC

size: .
V: TRBV7-2
J: TRBJ2-7
D: TRBD1
CDR3: CASSLFSTGGYEQYF
DNA: TGTGCCAGCAGCTTATTCTCGACAGGGGGCTACGAGCAGTACTTC

size: once
V: TRBV6-5
J: TRBJ1-4
D: .
CDR3: CASSPLATNEKLFF
DNA: TGTGCCAGCAGTCCTCTCGCAACTAATGAAAAACTGTTTTTT

size: .
V: TRBV5-1
J: TRBJ2-7
D: .
CDR3: CASSLSQTYEQYF
DNA: TGCGCCAGCAGCTTGAGTCAGACTTACGAGCAGTACTTC

size: .
V: TRBV27
J: TRBJ2-5
D: TRBD1
CDR3: CASSLSTGGETQYF
DNA: TGTGCCAGCAGTTTGTCGACAGGGGGAGAGACCCAGTACTTC

size: .
V: TRBV11-2
J: TRBJ2-1
D: TRBD2
CDR3: CASSLDPAGVNNEQFF
DNA: TGTGCCAGCAGCTTAGATCCCGCGGGAGTGAACAATGAGCAGTTCTTC

size: .
V: TRBV19
J: TRBJ2-3
D: .
CDR3: CASKSTTDTQYF
DNA: TGTGCCAGTAAGTCTACCACAGATACGCAGTATTTT

size: .
V: TRBV19
J: TRBJ2-2
D: .
CDR3: CASSIVRGGELFF
DNA: TGTGCCAGTAGTATAGTTAGGGGCGGGGAGCTGTTTTTT

size: .
V: TRBV13
J: TRBJ2-3
D: .
CDR3: CASSRGLSTDTQYF
DNA: TGTGCCAGCAGCAGGGGCCTAAGCACAGATACGCAGTATTTT

size: .
V: TRBV10-3
J: TRBJ1-2
D: .
CDR3: CAIWEYGTSNYGYTF
DNA: TGTGCCATCTGGGAATACGGGACTTCGAACTATGGCTACACCTTC

size: .
V: TRBV7-3
J: TRBJ2-1
D: TRBD2
CDR3: CASSPGGGRNEQFF
DNA: TGTGCCAGCAGCCCCGGGGGGGGCCGCAATGAGCAGTTCTTC

size: .
V: TRBV6-5
J: TRBJ1-4
D: .
CDR3: CASMNLQGVDEKLFF
DNA: TGTGCCAGCATGAACCTTCAGGGTGTAGATGAAAAACTGTTTTTT

size: .
V: TRBV25-1
J: TRBJ2-5
D: .
CDR3: CASSVAGGQETQYF
DNA: TGTGCCAGCAGTGTAGCCGGGGGCCAAGAGACCCAGTACTTC

size: .
V: TRBV19
J: TRBJ2-7
D: TRBD1
CDR3: CASRGTALYEQYF
DNA: TGTGCCAGTAGGGGGACAGCGCTTTACGAGCAGTACTTC

size: .
V: TRBV4-3
J: TRBJ1-6
D: TRBD1
CDR3: CASSLSGRGQGDSPLHF
DNA: TGCGCCAGCAGCCTTTCAGGAAGGGGGCAAGGAGATTCACCCCTCCACTTT

size: .
V: TRBV4-1
J: TRBJ2-3
D: .
CDR3: CASSQKGRDTSTDTQYF
DNA: TGCGCCAGCAGCCAAAAGGGCCGGGACACTAGCACAGATACGCAGTATTTT

size: .
V: TRBV2
J: TRBJ2-3
D: TRBD2
CDR3: CASSDGGDGNTQYF
DNA: TGTGCCAGCAGTGATGGGGGGGATGGAAATACGCAGTATTTT

size: .
V: TRBV18
J: TRBJ2-7
D: TRBD1
CDR3: CASSPGRGSYEQYF
DNA: TGTGCCAGCTCACCGGGCAGGGGGTCCTACGAGCAGTACTTC

size: .
V: TRBV5-1
J: TRBJ2-3
D: TRBD2
CDR3: CASSSTSGTADTQYF
DNA: TGCGCCAGCAGTTCGACTAGCGGCACGGCAGATACGCAGTATTTT

size: .
V: TRBV5-1
J: TRBJ2-1
D: TRBD2
CDR3: CASSLVGLAGGPYNEQFF
DNA: TGCGCCAGCAGCTTGGTAGGCCTAGCGGGGGGGCCCTACAATGAGCAGTTCTTC

size: .
V: TRBV7-2
J: TRBJ2-3
D: .
CDR3: CASSLVGTGGPDTQYF
DNA: TGTGCCAGCAGCTTAGTAGGTACAGGTGGGCCAGATACGCAGTATTTT

size: .
V: TRBV21-1
J: TRBJ2-1
D: .
CDR3: CASSKVKSTRDSYNEQFF
DNA: TGTGCCAGCAGCAAAGTTAAGAGTACTAGGGACTCCTACAATGAGCAGTTCTTC

size: .
V: TRBV12-3/TRBV12-4
J: TRBJ2-5
D: TRBD2
CDR3: CASRRGEETQYF
DNA: TGTGCCAGCAGGCGGGGGGAAGAGACCCAGTACTTC

size: .
V: TRBV5-1
J: TRBJ2-1
D: TRBD1
CDR3: CASSSGQGTWNEQFF
DNA: TGCGCCAGCAGCTCGGGACAGGGGACGTGGAATGAGCAGTTCTTC

size: few
V: TRBV7-2
J: TRBJ2-5
D: TRBD1
CDR3: CASSPDRARQYF
DNA: TGTGCCAGCAGCCCTGACAGGGCTAGACAGTACTTC

size: .
V: TRBV2
J: TRBJ1-5
D: .
CDR3: CASSGGFNQPQHF
DNA: TGTGCCAGCAGTGGAGGGTTTAATCAGCCCCAGCATTTT

size: .
V: TRBV7-9
J: TRBJ1-1
D: .
CDR3: CASSLEEGTEAFF
DNA: TGTGCCAGCAGCTTAGAGGAGGGCACGGAAGCTTTCTTT

size: .
V: TRBV2
J: TRBJ2-1
D: .
CDR3: CASSAGTIDNEQFF
DNA: TGTGCCAGCAGTGCTGGGACAATCGACAATGAGCAGTTCTTC